This entry features one T cell receptor beta chain sequence. What it recognizes is unknown. Researchers took lesional scalp punch biopsies and peripheral blood from people who were alopecia areata patients. Germline CDR1 and CDR2: SQVTM and ANQGSEA. V was trimmed by 2 bases and J by 4 bases, leaving 9 bases between them. This CDR3 is 12 amino acids long. The data were obtained in a study of CD8+ T cells in alopecia areata. Study details: Those treated were given oral tofacitinib at 5 to 10 mg twice daily.

Study-wide results and limits: Sequencing of scalp samples also captures resident alphabeta T cells of normal skin. Clonality exceeded that of normal scalp in lesional scalp, most notably in alopecia totalis/universalis.

RNA, once extracted, was reverse transcribed into cDNA for use as the sequencing template. The repertoire was sequenced with immunoSEQ multiplex PCR; TCRdb's copy has only in-frame clones and lacks some. The sample yields 150,000 or so clones, 87% seen once. The sequenced sample was CD8+ T cells sorted from blood, obtained at week 0. The rearrangement uses TRBV29-1 and TRBJ2-7; D is undetermined. This TCR came from a human donor with alopecia areata. CDR3 sequence (DNA): TGCAGCGTTGAAACGGGCGCATACGAGCAGTACTTC. Residues: CSVETGAYEQYF.